This T cell receptor beta chain was obtained from a study of T cell clonality in common variable immunodeficiency. This clone has a handful of counts. Its antigen remains unknown. The CDR3 end falls 3 residues outside the read, so it is completed with the germline J gene. The germline V gene has CDR1 SGHTA and CDR2 FQGNSA. Deletions cut 0 bases from V and 0 bases from J, with 12 bases between. The CDR3 totals 16 residues. The assay was immunoSEQ multiplex PCR, and TCRdb's table has in-frame clones only and misses some. This sample comprises more than 35,000 clones, none seen once only. Findings and limits, study-wide: Fewer deletions and N-nucleotide insertions were reportedly seen in common variable immunodeficiency TCR beta sequences. Shared TCRbeta clones were fewer between CVID subjects than controls.

The V gene is TRBV7-2, the J gene TRBJ2-7, with TRBD2 as a possible D gene (6 bases). The receptor was isolated from a person aged 18-70 years in good health. Sequenced: peripheral blood mononuclear cells. The part of the CDR3 DNA that was read is TGTGCCAGCAGCTTAGCGTATGGGGGGAGCTCCTACGAG. Translated: CASSLAYGGSSYE. Given in full, the CDR3 is CASSLAYGGSSYEQYF.